The rows below give T cell receptor beta chains drawn from one sample of a study of T cell responses to AZD1222 COVID-19 vaccine. The data were produced by immunoSEQ multiplex PCR, yet TCRdb's version contains in-frame clones alone and is incomplete. The repertoire holds under 120,000 clones, with around nine tenths as singletons. The material was peripheral blood, obtained 28 days after the second AZD1222 dose. These receptor sequences come from an adult who received the AZD1222 COVID-19 vaccine. The CDR3 runs from the conserved cysteine through the conserved F or W.

J	V	CDR3
TRBJ2-7	TRBV30	CAWSVQEDYEQYF
TRBJ1-1	TRBV18	CASSPRWGDTEAFF
TRBJ2-7	TRBV5-4	CASSLSAGQGFDEQYF
TRBJ2-3	TRBV7-3	CASSNDRVTDTQYF
TRBJ2-7	TRBV7-9	CASSVQGAPHEQYF
TRBJ1-5	TRBV6-2/TRBV6-3	CASSHRASGNQPQHF
TRBJ1-3	TRBV5-1	CASKVPPTHPGTPSSGNTIYF
TRBJ2-2	TRBV4-1	CASSQDRGRRASTGELFF
TRBJ2-7	TRBV4-2	CASSQEPGANWEQYF
TRBJ2-2	TRBV21-1	CASSPGLAETNTGELFF
TRBJ1-5	TRBV7-2	CASSSQTGGIQPQHF
TRBJ1-1	TRBV20-1	CSARVRSEAFF
TRBJ1-2	TRBV9	CASSVGGGYYGYTF
TRBJ2-7	TRBV25-1	CASSRLYEQYF
TRBJ2-1	TRBV10-3	CAISEDISYNEQFF
TRBJ2-2	TRBV18	CASSPPDGLALTGELFF
TRBJ2-3	TRBV10-3	CAIRSDLAFGTDTQYF
TRBJ1-6	TRBV5-1	CASRSVGARNSPLHF
TRBJ1-1	TRBV29-1	CSWTEGTEAFF
TRBJ1-4	TRBV2	CASSTRGEYKKLFF
TRBJ2-5	TRBV5-1	CASSIGREETQYF
TRBJ2-7	TRBV28	CASSTSAEGSREQYF
TRBJ1-2	TRBV7-2	CASSIWGQVYGYTF
TRBJ2-7	TRBV19	CASTRYGLAGAPDSYEQYF
TRBJ2-3	TRBV5-1	CASGQASMPDTQYF
TRBJ1-2	TRBV18	CASSPENRNYGYTF
TRBJ2-2	TRBV4-1	CASSQESGLADNSGELFF
TRBJ1-1	TRBV28	CASISGDTEAFF
TRBJ1-3	TRBV4-1	CASSQVGTKSGNTIYF
TRBJ1-3	TRBV11-2	CASSLAGNPSGNTIYF
TRBJ1-1	TRBV6-5	CASSNLGGGNTEAFF
TRBJ1-2	TRBV28	CASSSGQVYGYTF
TRBJ2-1	TRBV4-2	CASSPERISYNEQFF